Shown below are 9 T cell receptor beta chains from a single sample sequenced in a study of human T cells and chemical hapten exposure. MiXCR was run by TCRdb on the RACE reads, yielding one entry per CDR3 protein. The table has about 260,000 distinct CDR3 sequences, approximately 8.4% seen once. The time point: pre-sensitization, week 0. Sample treatment: therapeutic diphenylcyclopropenone sensitization with weekly scalp DPC. The sample was whole blood, taken in connection with sensitization to the hapten diphenylcyclopropenone (DPC). The source is a woman aged 40 to 49 with alopecia areata. Some clones in this sample may be carry-over from other donors' samples.

This clonotype has only a few counts. The chain has TRBV7-9 and TRBJ1-1; 9 bases match TRBD1. The trim removed 8 bases at V and 4 bases at J, leaving 11 bases unmatched. The length of the CDR3 is 15 residues. CDR1 and CDR2 from the germline V gene are SEHNR and FQNEAQ (reference sequence). In DNA, the CDR3 is TGTGCCAGCGTAATACAGGGGGCGCTTGGCACTGAAGCTTTCTTT. Amino acids: CASVIQGALGTEAFF. The whole variable domain, remainder taken from reference TRBV7-9 and TRBJ1-1, is DTGVSQNPRHKITKRGQNVTFRCDPISEHNRLYWYRQTLGQGPEFLTYFQNEAQLEKSRLLSDRFSAERPKGSFSTLEIQRTEQGDSAMYLCASVIQGALGTEAFFGQGTRLTVV.

V is TRBV5-5 and J is TRBJ1-1, with D maybe TRBD1 (5 bases). This CDR3 spans 14 amino acids. Looked up from germline, CDR1 is SGHKS and CDR2 is YYEKEE (reference sequence). V gave up 1 base and J gave up 0 bases, with 7 bases separating them. CDR3 residues: CASSLIGVNTEAFF. The CDR3 region has the DNA TGTGCCAGCAGCTTGATAGGGGTGAACACTGAAGCTTTCTTT.

This clonotype was counted at least ten times. The V call is TRBV5-1, the J call TRBJ2-5; 10 positions match TRBD1. Germline V lookup: CDR1 SGHRS, CDR2 YFSETQ. V shed 3 bases, J shed 6 bases, and the junction held 8 bases outside the gene matches. This CDR3 is built from 15 residues. CDR3 bases: TGCGCCAGCAGCTCCGAGGGACAGGGGTGGAAGACCCAGTACTTC. Its translation: CASSSEGQGWKTQYF. Based on the CDR3 plus reference TRBV5-1 and TRBJ2-5, the full variable domain is KAGVTQTPRYLIKTRGQQVTLSCSPISGHRSVSWYQQTPGQGLQFLFEYFSETQRNKGNFPGRFSGRQFSNSRSEMNVSTLELGDSALYLCASSSEGQGWKTQYFGPGTRLLVL.

This clonotype has more than one count but fewer than ten. The V gene is TRBV11-2, the J gene TRBJ2-5; D is unresolved. The V end lost 6 bases, the J end lost 0 bases, and 2 bases lay between the germline ends. The CDR3 covers 11 residues. Looked up from germline, CDR1 is SGHAT and CDR2 is FQNNGV. CDR3 sequence reads: CASRHQETQYF. DNA of the CDR3: TGTGCCAGCAGACACCAAGAGACCCAGTACTTC.

This clonotype was picked up many times. V gene TRBV27 combines with J gene TRBJ2-7, with D hard to call. The V gene's germline CDR1 is MNHEY and CDR2 SMNVEV (reference sequence). V was shortened by 3 bases and J by 2 bases, with 11 bases between the two germline ends. The CDR3 loop spans 14 amino acids. Here the CDR3 DNA reads TGTGCCAGCAGTTTCTCTCAGATTACCTACGAGCAGTACTTC. Translation: CASSFSQITYEQYF.

The V call is TRBV2, the J call TRBJ2-6; the D gene could be TRBD1 or TRBD2 (5 bases each). Trimming took 7 bases from V and 4 from J, leaving 11 bases between them. Germline assignment: CDR1 SNHLY and CDR2 FYNNEI. The CDR3 covers 14 residues. The CDR3 bases are TGTGCCAGCACCAGGGAGCCCGGGGCCAACGTCCTGACTTTC. Translation gives CASTREPGANVLTF.

Concerning this clonotype itself: This is likely a read error, given that the CDR3 carries no conserved phenylalanine or tryptophan at its end. The gene calls are TRBV24-1 and TRBJ2-7, with 14 bases aligning to TRBD2. This CDR3 is 15 amino acids long. CDR1 KGHDR and CDR2 SFDVKD come from the germline V gene. J lost 6 bases, V lost 5 bases, and 5 bases had no gene match. CDR3: CATSAGTSGRGEQYS. The DNA for the CDR3 is TGTGCCACCAGTGCCGGGACTAGCGGGAGAGGCGAGCAGTACTCC.

This clonotype was counted a few times. The chain is built from TRBV7-9 and TRBJ2-1; TRBD2 agrees at 9 bases. Germline V lookup: CDR1 SEHNR, CDR2 FQNEAQ (reference sequence). V dropped 3 bases and J dropped 5; count of bases not matched to a gene: 5. The CDR3 runs to 15 residues. In nucleotides, the CDR3 is TGTGCCAGCAGCTTCGCCCTAGCGGGGCACAATGAGCAGTTCTTC. This gives the protein CASSFALAGHNEQFF.

This clonotype was observed a handful of times. This sequence joins TRBV20-1 and TRBJ2-7, with 9 bases aligning to TRBD1. The CDR3 spans 11 residues. Trimming cost V 8 bases and J 6 bases; bases outside gene matches: 5. Germline CDR1 is DFQATT and CDR2 is SNEGSKA (reference sequence). The CDR3 protein is CSPGQGSEQYF. The CDR3 DNA is TGCAGTCCCGGACAGGGGTCCGAGCAGTACTTC.